Below are 12 T cell receptor beta chains sequenced from a single sample in a study of patients and donors after allogeneic stem cell transplantation. One entry per CDR3 protein results from TCRdb running MiXCR on the RT-PCR reads. The data hold over 400,000 distinct CDR3 sequences, with 16% observed a single time. Material: blood, either unsorted or a sorted T cell fraction (not recorded which). The origin of the receptors is a human donor who was either an allogeneic HSCT recipient or a stem cell or donor lymphocyte infusion donor (not recorded which). It is not recorded whose cells these are; they may come from a transplant donor.

V and J are TRBV27 and TRBJ2-3; D is perhaps TRBD2 (5 bases). The CDR3 extends over 14 amino acids. CDR1 and CDR2 from the germline V gene are MNHEY and SMNVEV (reference sequence). The V end lost 2 bases, the J end lost 6 bases, and 12 bases lay between the germline ends. As DNA, the CDR3 is TGTGCCAGCAGTTTAAAGCGGCTGGGGGATACGCAGTATTTT. It encodes CASSLKRLGDTQYF.

A few counts support this clonotype. V is TRBV28 and J is TRBJ2-7; 8 bases align to TRBD2. The CDR3 is 14 amino acids. Unmatched junction bases numbered 4, after V lost 1 base and J lost 5 bases. Germline lookup yields CDR1 MDHEN and CDR2 SYDVKM. CDR3 sequence: CASSLSGLGNEQYF. The CDR3 bases are TGTGCCAGCAGTTTATCGGGACTAGGAAACGAGCAGTACTTC.

A few counts support this clonotype. J is TRBJ2-2 and V is TRBV7-3; TRBD1 agrees at 9 bases. Germline V gives CDR1 SGHTA, CDR2 FQGTGA. There are 16 residues in the CDR3. The junction had 4 bases not matched to a gene; V was cut back by 2 bases and J by 3 bases. For the CDR3, the DNA is TGTGCCAGCAGCTTATGGGGACAGGGATACACCGGGGAGCTGTTTTTT. It translates to CASSLWGQGYTGELFF.

This clonotype appeared many times. The chain carries TRBV2 and TRBJ1-6, with 7 bases matching TRBD1. The trim removed 4 bases at V and 10 bases at J, leaving 4 bases unmatched. This CDR3 region has 13 residues. From germline, CDR1 is SNHLY and CDR2 FYNNEI. CDR3 sequence: CASSGQGGSPLHF. DNA of the CDR3: TGTGCCAGCAGTGGACAGGGTGGATCACCCCTCCACTTT.

This clonotype was counted many times. The chain has TRBV12-3 or TRBV12-4 and TRBJ1-3, with 7 bases fitting TRBD1. CDR3 size: 17 residues. V was pared by 5 bases and J by 0 bases, with 10 bases of the junction left unmatched. CDR3 residues: CASSNRRQGSSGNTIYF. In nucleotides, the CDR3 is TGTGCCAGCAGTAATAGGCGACAGGGAAGCTCTGGAAACACCATATATTTT.

This clonotype was detected only a few times. The chain is built from TRBV20-1 and TRBJ2-2; 8 nucleotides match TRBD1. The CDR3 consists of 14 residues. Germline CDR1 reads DFQATT; CDR2 reads SNEGSKA (reference sequence). The V and J ends lost 3 bases and 1 base, in that order; junction bases with no gene match: 1. CDR3 sequence: CSARDRVNTGELFF. The DNA of the CDR3 is TGCAGTGCTAGGGACAGGGTGAACACCGGGGAGCTGTTTTTT.

The chain joins TRBV7-9 to TRBJ2-7; D not certain. V was pared by 5 bases and J by 1 base, with 6 bases between. The CDR3 length is 12 residues. Germline CDR1 reads SEHNR; CDR2 reads FQNEAQ (reference sequence). The CDR3 nucleotides are TGTGCCAGCAGCCCCGCATCCTACGAGCAGTACTTC. Its protein product is CASSPASYEQYF.

The chain employs TRBV27 and TRBJ1-1; possible D gene TRBD1, 6 bases. V lost 2 bases, J lost 3 bases, and 13 bases lay in between. The germline gives CDR1 MNHEY, CDR2 SMNVEV (reference sequence). The CDR3 is 15 residues long. The CDR3 DNA reads as TGTGCCAGCAGTTTAGATGGCAGGGGATACACTGAAGCTTTCTTT. It yields the protein CASSLDGRGYTEAFF.

This clonotype was seen at least ten times. The chain combines TRBV29-1 with TRBJ2-7; D call uncertain. The CDR3 has 11 amino acids. The germline CDR1 and CDR2 sequences are SQVTM and ANQGSEA. CDR3 in amino acids: CREGILDEQYF. In DNA form, the CDR3 reads TGCAGAGAAGGGATCCTGGACGAGCAGTACTTC.

This clonotype appeared a few times. The rearrangement uses TRBV12-3 or TRBV12-4 and TRBJ1-3; tentative D call: TRBD1 (5 bases). V lost 2 bases to trimming and J lost 0 bases, with 11 bases between them. The CDR3 has 16 amino acids. CDR3 sequence reads: CASSLRQSYSGNTIYF. The DNA for the CDR3 is TGTGCCAGCAGTTTACGACAGTCCTACTCTGGAAACACCATATATTTT.

This clonotype came up a few times. V is TRBV7-2 and J is TRBJ2-2, with D possibly matching TRBD1 (5 bases). Germline V gene lookup returns CDR1 SGHTA and CDR2 FQGNSA. Trimming took off 8 bases at V and 1 base at J, with 20 bases between the two ends. The CDR3 length is 17 residues. CDR3 nucleotides: TGTGCCAGCTCTAAAAGAAGGGCAGGGAAGAACACCGGGGAGCTGTTTTTT. Protein product: CASSKRRAGKNTGELFF.

This chain uses TRBV4-2 with TRBJ2-7, with TRBD1 as a possible D gene (5 bases). Trimming shortened V by 1 base and J by 3 bases, and 10 bases separated the two germline ends. The CDR3 consists of 14 residues. The germline V gene has CDR1 LGHNA and CDR2 YNFKEQ. CDR3 bases: TGTGCCAGCAGCCAAGCGTCCCAGGGCTACGAGCAGTACTTC. Translation gives CASSQASQGYEQYF.